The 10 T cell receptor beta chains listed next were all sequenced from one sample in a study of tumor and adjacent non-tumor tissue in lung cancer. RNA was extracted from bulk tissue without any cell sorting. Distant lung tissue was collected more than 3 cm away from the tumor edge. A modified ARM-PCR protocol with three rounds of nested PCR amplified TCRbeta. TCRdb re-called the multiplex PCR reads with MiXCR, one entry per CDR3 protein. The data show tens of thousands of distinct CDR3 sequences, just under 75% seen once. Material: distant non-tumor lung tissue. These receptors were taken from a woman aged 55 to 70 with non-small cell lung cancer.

The CDR3 coding sequence is TGTGCCAGTTGTTCCATCGACCCACCCGGGACCCAGTACTTC. This codes for CASCSIDPPGTQYF. This chain joins TRBV6-2 or TRBV6-3 and TRBJ2-5; D not resolved. The CDR3 has 14 residues. Germline V gene lookup returns CDR1 MNHEY and CDR2 SVGEGT. With 9 bases removed from V and 7 bases from J, the gap between germline ends came to 21 bases.

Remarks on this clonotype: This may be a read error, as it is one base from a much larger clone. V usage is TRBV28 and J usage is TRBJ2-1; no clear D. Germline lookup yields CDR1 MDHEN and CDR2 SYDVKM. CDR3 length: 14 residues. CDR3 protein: CASSFLERYNEQLF. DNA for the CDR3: TGTGCCAGCAGTTTTCTGGAAAGGTACAATGAGCAGTTATTC.

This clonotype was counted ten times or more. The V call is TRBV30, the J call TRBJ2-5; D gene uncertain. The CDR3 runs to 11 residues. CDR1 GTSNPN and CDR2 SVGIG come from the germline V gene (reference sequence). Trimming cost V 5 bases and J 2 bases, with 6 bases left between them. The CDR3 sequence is CAWARQETQYF. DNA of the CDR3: TGTGCCTGGGCTAGGCAAGAGACCCAGTACTTC.

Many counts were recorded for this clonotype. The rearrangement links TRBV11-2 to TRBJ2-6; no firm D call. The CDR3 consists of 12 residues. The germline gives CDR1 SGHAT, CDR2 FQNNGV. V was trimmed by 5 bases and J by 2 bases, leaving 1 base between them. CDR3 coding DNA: TGTGCCAGCAGCCCTGGGGCCAACGTCCTGACTTTC. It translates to CASSPGANVLTF.

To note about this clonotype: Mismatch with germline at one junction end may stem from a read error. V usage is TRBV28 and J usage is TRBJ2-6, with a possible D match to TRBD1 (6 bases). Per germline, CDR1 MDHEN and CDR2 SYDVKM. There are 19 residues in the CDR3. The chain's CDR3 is CASSSWEQGSYSGAYVLTF. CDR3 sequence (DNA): TGTGCCAGCAGTTCATGGGAACAGGGCTCCTACTCTGGGGCCTACGTCCTGACTTTC.

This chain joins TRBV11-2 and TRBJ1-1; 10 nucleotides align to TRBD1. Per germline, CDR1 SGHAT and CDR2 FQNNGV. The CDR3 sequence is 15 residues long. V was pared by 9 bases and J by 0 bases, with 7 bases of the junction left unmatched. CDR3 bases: TGTGCCAGATCCGGGGACAGGGGCATGAACACTGAAGCTTTCTTT. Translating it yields CARSGDRGMNTEAFF.

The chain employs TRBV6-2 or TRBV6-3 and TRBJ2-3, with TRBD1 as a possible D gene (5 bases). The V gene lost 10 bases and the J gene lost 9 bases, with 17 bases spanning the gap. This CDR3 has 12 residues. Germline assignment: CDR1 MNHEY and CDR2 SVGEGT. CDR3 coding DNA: TGTGCCACCACAGACGGCGCAGGGACGCAGTATTTT. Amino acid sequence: CATTDGAGTQYF.

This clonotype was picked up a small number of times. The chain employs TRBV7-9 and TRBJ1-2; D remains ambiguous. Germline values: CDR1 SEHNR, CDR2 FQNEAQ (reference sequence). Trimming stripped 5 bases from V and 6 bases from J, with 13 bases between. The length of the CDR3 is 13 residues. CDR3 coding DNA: TGTGCCAGCAGCGCCGACCTCTCGGATGGCTACACCTTC. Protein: CASSADLSDGYTF.

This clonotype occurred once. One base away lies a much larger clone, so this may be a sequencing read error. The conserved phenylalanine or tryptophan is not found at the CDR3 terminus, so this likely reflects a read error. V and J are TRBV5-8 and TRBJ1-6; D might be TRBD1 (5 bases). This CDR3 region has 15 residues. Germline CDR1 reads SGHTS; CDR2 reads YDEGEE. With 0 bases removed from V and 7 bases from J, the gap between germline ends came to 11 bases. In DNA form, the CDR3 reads TGTGCCAGCAGCTTGGCCGCGGGGGGGAATTCACCCCTCCACCTT. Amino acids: CASSLAAGGNSPLHL.

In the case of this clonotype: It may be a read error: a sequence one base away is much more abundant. CDR3 amino acids: CASSPTGTPYGYSF. The CDR3 DNA is TGTGCCAGCAGCCCTACAGGGACTCCCTATGGCTACTCCTTC. The rearrangement joins TRBV14 to TRBJ1-2; perhaps TRBD1 as D (6 bases). The germline V gene has CDR1 SGHDN and CDR2 FVKESK. The CDR3 consists of 14 residues.